The clone carrying this TCR beta chain has a handful of counts. Using immunoSEQ multiplex PCR, the repertoire was profiled, and TCRdb retains in-frame clones only, with some absent. The sample consists of roughly 90,000 clones, about 92% of them appearing once. This sample is drawn from a study of control samples from healthy donors and cancer patients. The germline V gene encodes CDR1 SGHNT and CDR2 YYREEE (reference sequence). The CDR3 has 13 amino acids. V was shortened by 2 bases and J by 6 bases, with 11 bases between the two germline ends. The specimen was blood. The TCR sequence derives from a woman aged 25-40 years in good health. V gene TRBV5-4 combines with J gene TRBJ1-2; D gene uncertain. The CDR3 loop reads CASSFNSGDGYTF. CDR3 bases: TGTGCCAGCAGCTTCAATTCGGGCGATGGCTACACCTTC.